Detailed here is one T cell receptor beta chain. CDR1 MNHEY and CDR2 SMNVEV come from the germline V gene (reference sequence). With 7 bases clipped from V and 4 bases from J, the junction kept 4 bases outside the gene matches. The CDR3 loop spans 13 amino acids. This record comes from a study of blood T cell repertoires in COVID-19. Original handling: Reference gene primer amplification in the assay estimated nucleated cell counts. TCRdb keeps only in-frame clones here, not all; method: immunoSEQ multiplex PCR. V, J and clone size derive from that table, while D and trimming were established from the DNA sequence. The sample contains roughly 200,000 clones, 86% of which appear only once.

Sequences were obtained from PBMCs or T cells enriched from blood (not recorded which). This TCR derives from a woman aged 25 to 45 who had recovered from COVID-19. V gene TRBV27 combines with J gene TRBJ2-5; TRBD1 matches at 9 bases. This CDR3 reads CASKLQGAETQYF. The CDR3 DNA reads as TGTGCCAGCAAGTTACAGGGGGCAGAGACCCAGTACTTC.